Each of the 23 T cell receptor beta chains below was sequenced from the same sample in a study of identical twins. TCRdb redid the calling of the 5' RACE reads with MiXCR, one entry per CDR3 protein. Among about 210,000 distinct CDR3 sequences listed, roughly 9.4% were seen once. Sequences were obtained from memory (CD45RO+) T cells sorted from blood. Receptors originate from a woman aged 18-35 years in good health.

This clonotype was observed at least ten times. This chain links TRBV5-1 with TRBJ2-7; D gene uncertain. This CDR3 is 14 amino acids long. Germline V gene lookup returns CDR1 SGHRS and CDR2 YFSETQ. V lost 0 bases and J 0 bases, leaving 7 bases between the germline ends. The CDR3 is CASSLARLSYEQYF. CDR3 nucleotides: TGCGCCAGCAGCTTGGCCCGACTCTCCTACGAGCAGTACTTC.

This clonotype was observed many times. The chain is built from TRBV20-1 and TRBJ2-1, with 9 bases matching TRBD2. The V gene's germline CDR1 is DFQATT and CDR2 SNEGSKA (reference sequence). The V and J ends lost 0 bases and 5 bases, in that order; junction bases with no gene match: 8. This CDR3 is 16 amino acids long. CDR3 DNA: TGCAGTGCTAGAGATAGCGGGAGACCCCTTAACAATGAGCAGTTCTTC. Amino acids: CSARDSGRPLNNEQFF.

This clonotype was counted between two and nine times. The chain couples TRBV2 to TRBJ2-1, with 9 bases matching TRBD1. This CDR3 is built from 13 residues. Germline CDR1 is SNHLY and CDR2 is FYNNEI. J was trimmed by 10 bases and V by 2 bases; bases with no gene match: 3. CDR3 protein: CASSEQDRGEQFF. DNA of the CDR3: TGTGCCAGCAGTGAACAGGACAGGGGAGAGCAGTTCTTC.

This chain connects TRBV20-1 to TRBJ1-5; 9 bases match TRBD1. V gave up 5 bases and J gave up 6 bases; unmatched junction bases: 8. There are 14 residues in the CDR3. The germline CDR1 and CDR2 sequences are DFQATT and SNEGSKA (reference sequence). This CDR3 is CSAWDRVASQPQHF. CDR3 DNA: TGCAGTGCTTGGGACAGGGTGGCGAGTCAGCCCCAGCATTTT.

The genes are TRBV2 and TRBJ1-1; no definite D call. The CDR3 covers 14 residues. Trimming took 7 bases from V and 1 from J, leaving 13 bases between them. Per germline, CDR1 SNHLY and CDR2 FYNNEI. CDR3 residues: CASNSGLGNTEAFF. In nucleotides, the CDR3 is TGTGCCAGCAACAGCGGACTGGGGAACACTGAAGCTTTCTTT.

This rearrangement joins TRBV2 to TRBJ2-4, with D perhaps TRBD2 (7 bases). The germline V and J ends were trimmed by 4 bases and 1 base, with 14 bases remaining between them. Per germline, CDR1 SNHLY and CDR2 FYNNEI. This CDR3 has 16 amino acids. As DNA, the CDR3 is TGTGCCAGCAGTGGGCCAGGGGAGGGGGCCAAAAACATTCAGTACTTC. It yields the protein CASSGPGEGAKNIQYF. The full variable domain, in which reference TRBV2 and TRBJ2-4 provide the parts outside the CDR3, is EPEVTQTPSHQVTQMGQEVILRCVPISNHLYFYWYRQILGQKVEFLVSFYNNEISEKSEIFDDQFSVERPDGSNFTLKIRSTKLEDSAMYFCASSGPGEGAKNIQYFGAGTRLSVL.

The V call is TRBV12-5, the J call TRBJ2-7; D is unresolved. CDR1 and CDR2 (germline): LGHNT, FRNRAP. Trimming removed 7 bases at V and 6 bases at J, with 13 bases between. This CDR3 has 12 residues. The CDR3 nucleotides read TGTGCTAGTGAAGCCGAGGTTGGCGAGCAGTACTTC. Translation: CASEAEVGEQYF.

This clonotype was detected only a few times. The chain uses TRBV19 and TRBJ2-7; D is possibly TRBD1 (5 bases). Germline CDR1 and CDR2: LNHDA and SQIVND (reference sequence). V dropped 0 bases and J dropped 1 base, with 19 bases sitting between them. The CDR3 loop spans 18 amino acids. Here the CDR3 DNA reads TGTGCCAGTAGTATAGATGCTCAGGCGTACAGGCGATCCTACGAGCAGTACTTC. Its protein is CASSIDAQAYRRSYEQYF.

The V gene is TRBV10-3, the J gene TRBJ2-3; 8 positions match TRBD2. The germline gives CDR1 ENHRY, CDR2 SYGVKD. Germline trimming cut 3 bases from V and 6 bases from J; bases unmatched to any gene: 14. This CDR3 is 17 amino acids long. The CDR3 region has the DNA TGTGCCATCAGTGAATCGGGGGGGGCCGTAAGGGCGGATACGCAGTATTTT. It specifies CAISESGGAVRADTQYF.

In its sample, this clonotype was seen many times. At one of its ends the junction is not consistent with the germline gene, which may arise from a read error. V and J are TRBV7-8 and TRBJ2-7; 7 positions match TRBD2. CDR1 SGHVS and CDR2 FQNEAQ come from the germline V gene. The CDR3 runs 13 residues. The CDR3 here is CASSLAVGYEQYF. CDR3 DNA: TGTGCCAGCAGCCTAGCGGTAGGCTACGAGCAGTACTTC.

A note on this clonotype: This clone may be a read error of a much larger clone one base away. The rearrangement uses TRBV5-1 and TRBJ2-5; a possible D gene is TRBD2 (6 bases). The CDR3 totals 13 residues. Trimming took off 0 bases at V and 9 bases at J, with 12 bases between the two ends. Germline CDR1 and CDR2: SGHRS and YFSETQ. The CDR3 loop is CASSLAFGEAQYF. The CDR3 DNA sequence: TGCGCCAGCAGCTTGGCGTTTGGGGAGGCCCAGTACTTC.

This clonotype occurred once. This chain joins TRBV6-5 and TRBJ1-3; D is unresolved. This CDR3 is built from 15 residues. The germline CDR1 and CDR2 sequences are MNHEY and SVGAGI. V lost 2 bases, J lost 2 bases, and 10 bases lay in between. The CDR3 is CASSYSQATGNTIYF. The CDR3 DNA reads TGTGCCAGCAGTTACAGTCAAGCGACTGGAAACACCATATATTTT.

The chain combines TRBV20-1 with TRBJ2-1; 16 bases are shared with TRBD2. The CDR3 is 18 residues long. V was pared by 5 bases and J by 7 bases, with 14 bases of the junction left unmatched. The germline CDR1 and CDR2 sequences are DFQATT and SNEGSKA (reference sequence). This CDR3 is CSASPGLAGGSDLNEQFF. CDR3 DNA: TGCAGTGCTTCTCCGGGACTAGCGGGGGGGAGTGATTTAAATGAGCAGTTCTTC.

This clonotype was observed a handful of times. V is TRBV5-4 and J is TRBJ2-1; tentative D call: TRBD1 (5 bases). The CDR3 covers 17 residues. Germline V CDR1 and CDR2: SGHNT, YYREEE (reference sequence). Trimming removed 1 base at V and 3 bases at J, with 17 bases between. CDR3 loop: CASSLIQGSRIYNEQFF. The CDR3 bases are TGTGCCAGCAGCTTGATCCAGGGCAGCAGAATCTACAATGAGCAGTTCTTC.

The gene calls are TRBV6-4 and TRBJ2-3, with TRBD2 as a possible D gene (6 bases). The CDR3 spans 14 residues. V lost 3 bases to trimming and J lost 0 bases, with 7 bases between them. Germline CDR1 reads MRHNA; CDR2 reads SNTAGT. The CDR3 coding sequence is TGTGCCAGCAGTGAGGAGGGAAGCACAGATACGCAGTATTTT. Its protein product is CASSEEGSTDTQYF.

This clonotype was recorded a few times. The chain has TRBV5-1 and TRBJ2-7, with TRBD2 matching over 8 bases. Trimming removed 3 bases from V and 2 bases from J; junction bases left unmatched: 10. The CDR3 length is 16 residues. Germline V gene data show CDR1 as SGHRS and CDR2 as YFSETQ. CDR3 in DNA: TGCGCCAGCAGCTACCACTCCACTAGCGGCGCCTACGAGCAGTACTTC. As protein: CASSYHSTSGAYEQYF.

The chain links TRBV6-4 to TRBJ2-3; D tentatively fits TRBD1 or TRBD2 (5 bases each). CDR1 is MRHNA and CDR2 is SNTAGT in the germline V gene. V lost 3 bases, J lost 5 bases, and 12 bases lay in between. The CDR3 has 14 amino acids. The CDR3 here is CASSEGVGGDTQYF. CDR3 DNA: TGTGCCAGCAGTGAGGGGGTAGGTGGAGATACGCAGTATTTT.

The chain recombines TRBV11-2 with TRBJ2-6; D assignment may be TRBD1 or TRBD2 (5 bases each). Trimming shortened V by 5 bases and J by 2 bases, and 22 bases separated the two germline ends. The CDR3 runs to 19 residues. CDR1 is SGHAT and CDR2 is FQNNGV in the germline V gene. This CDR3 reads CASSKGGTLGMAGANVLTF. In DNA form, the CDR3 reads TGTGCCAGCAGCAAAGGTGGGACGTTAGGAATGGCTGGGGCCAACGTCCTGACTTTC.

The V and J genes are TRBV3-1 and TRBJ2-5; D is ambiguous. Germline CDR1 is LGHDT and CDR2 is YNNKEL (reference sequence). V lost 0 bases to trimming and J lost 4 bases, with 15 bases between them. CDR3 length equals 16 residues. The DNA for the CDR3 is TGTGCCAGCAGCCAAGAAACGAAGTGGGGTCCAGAGACCCAGTACTTC. Amino acids: CASSQETKWGPETQYF.

The table lists this clonotype with many counts. This sequence joins TRBV3-1 and TRBJ1-2; 8 bases fit TRBD1. The CDR3 extends over 14 amino acids. The V and J ends lost 5 bases and 4 bases, in that order; junction bases with no gene match: 6. Germline-derived CDR1 and CDR2 are LGHDT and YNNKEL (reference sequence). CDR3 nucleotides: TGTGCCAGCAGCGGACAGGGAGGAGGCTATGGCTACACCTTC. Translating it yields CASSGQGGGYGYTF.

Only a few counts were recorded for this clonotype. This chain joins TRBV7-2 and TRBJ1-2; 12 bases agree with TRBD1. V shed 6 bases, J shed 8 bases, and the junction held 13 bases outside the gene matches. The V gene's germline CDR1 is SGHTA and CDR2 FQGNSA. The CDR3 loop spans 16 amino acids. CDR3 sequence (DNA): TGTGCCAGCAGTCCCCGGGACAGGGGGCCTTTCGGAGGCTACACCTTC. Translating it yields CASSPRDRGPFGGYTF.

The chain is built from TRBV12-3 or TRBV12-4 and TRBJ2-1; 9 bases match TRBD2. The CDR3 is made up of 16 amino acids. J gave up 0 bases and V 5 bases, and 5 bases lay outside the gene matches. The CDR3 reads CASSAGLASSYNEQFF. DNA of the CDR3: TGTGCCAGCAGTGCTGGACTAGCGAGCTCCTACAATGAGCAGTTCTTC.

This clonotype was seen ten or more times. The chain uses TRBV5-1 and TRBJ2-7, with D unresolved. The CDR3 runs to 12 residues. Germline V lookup: CDR1 SGHRS, CDR2 YFSETQ. V was shortened by 4 bases and J by 6 bases, with 11 bases between the two germline ends. The CDR3 DNA reads as TGCGCCAGCAGCGCAGGTAGAGGCGAGCAGTACTTC. It translates to CASSAGRGEQYF. Supplemented by reference TRBV5-1 and TRBJ2-7, the full variable domain reads KAGVTQTPRYLIKTRGQQVTLSCSPISGHRSVSWYQQTPGQGLQFLFEYFSETQRNKGNFPGRFSGRQFSNSRSEMNVSTLELGDSALYLCASSAGRGEQYFGPGTRLTVT.